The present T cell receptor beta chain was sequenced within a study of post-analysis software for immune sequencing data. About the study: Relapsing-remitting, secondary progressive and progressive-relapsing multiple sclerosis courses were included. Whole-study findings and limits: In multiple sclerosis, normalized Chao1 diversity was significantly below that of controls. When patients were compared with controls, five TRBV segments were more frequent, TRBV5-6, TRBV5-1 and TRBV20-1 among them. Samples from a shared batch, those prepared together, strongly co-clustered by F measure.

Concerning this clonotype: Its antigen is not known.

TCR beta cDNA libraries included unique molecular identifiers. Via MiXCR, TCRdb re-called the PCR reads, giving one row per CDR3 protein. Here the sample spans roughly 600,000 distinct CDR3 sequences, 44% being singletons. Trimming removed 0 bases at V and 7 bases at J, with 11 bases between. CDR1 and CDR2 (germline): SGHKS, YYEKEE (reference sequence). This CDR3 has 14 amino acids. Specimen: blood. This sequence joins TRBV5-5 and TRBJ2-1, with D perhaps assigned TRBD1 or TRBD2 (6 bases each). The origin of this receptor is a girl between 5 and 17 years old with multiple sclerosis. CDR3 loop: CASSLVPGANEQFF. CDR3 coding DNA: TGTGCCAGCAGCTTGGTTCCGGGGGCGAATGAGCAGTTCTTC.